A single sample is the source of the 8 T cell receptor beta chains below, sequenced in a study of cytomegalovirus exposure and HLA in healthy donors. Produced via immunoSEQ multiplex PCR; TCRdb's table is partial and in-frame only. This repertoire shows around 150,000 clones, less than 90% found once; its top ten account for 3% to 3.5%. The sample was PBMCs. Receptor source: a young woman in good health and CMV-seropositive.

This chain joins TRBV19 and TRBJ1-5; 9 bases agree with TRBD1. This CDR3 has 16 residues. The V segment lost 6 bases and the J segment 1 base; nucleotides outside the gene matches: 7. The V gene's germline CDR1 is LNHDA and CDR2 SQIVND (reference sequence). The chain's CDR3 is CASSSLGTGSNQPQHF. The CDR3 DNA is TGTGCCAGTAGCTCCCTAGGGACAGGGAGCAATCAGCCCCAGCATTTT.

This chain links TRBV7-7 with TRBJ1-3, with TRBD1 matching over 7 bases. CDR1 is SSHAT and CDR2 is FNYEAQ in the germline V gene (reference sequence). V lost 1 base to trimming and J lost 4 bases; unmatched junction nucleotides: 4. The CDR3 extends over 15 amino acids. The CDR3: CASSLDRGVGNTIYF. The CDR3 nucleotides read TGTGCCAGCAGCTTAGACAGGGGTGTCGGAAACACCATATATTTT.

The chain links TRBV6-4 to TRBJ2-2, with 7 nucleotides matching TRBD2. This CDR3 contains 13 residues. J lost 6 bases, V lost 4 bases, and 2 bases had no gene match. Germline CDR1 is MRHNA and CDR2 is SNTAGT. CDR3 in amino acids: CASSAGLPGELFF. The DNA for the CDR3 is TGTGCCAGCAGTGCGGGACTACCCGGGGAGCTGTTTTTT.

This sequence joins TRBV27 and TRBJ1-2; 8 bases are a match to TRBD1. Germline loops: CDR1 MNHEY, CDR2 SMNVEV (reference sequence). Losses at the gene ends were 5 bases for V and 4 bases for J; bases not matched to a gene: 6. There are 14 residues in the CDR3. The chain's CDR3 is CASSQRTGSYGYTF. DNA of the CDR3: TGTGCCAGCAGTCAGCGGACAGGGTCCTATGGCTACACCTTC.

V is TRBV27 and J is TRBJ2-7; weak D call: TRBD2 (5 bases). The CDR3 totals 14 residues. Trimming removed 4 bases from V and 7 bases from J, with 17 bases in between. Germline V gives CDR1 MNHEY, CDR2 SMNVEV (reference sequence). CDR3 loop: CASSSRQRSREQYF. In DNA form, the CDR3 reads TGTGCCAGCAGTTCCCGGCAGCGGTCGCGTGAGCAGTACTTC.

The V call is TRBV4-3, the J call TRBJ2-1; 8 nucleotides line up with TRBD2. With V trimmed by 1 base and J by 10 bases, 18 bases remained unmatched. The CDR3 extends over 18 amino acids. From germline, CDR1 is LGHNA and CDR2 YSLEER. The CDR3 reads CASSQGGRSGTRGREQFF. CDR3 in DNA: TGCGCCAGCAGCCAAGGCGGACGTAGCGGGACTCGGGGTAGGGAGCAGTTCTTC.

The chain employs TRBV6-5 and TRBJ2-7; tentative D call: TRBD2 (5 bases). The CDR3 is made up of 11 amino acids. Germline CDR1 and CDR2: MNHEY and SVGAGI. V lost 4 bases and J lost 7, with 8 bases in between. The CDR3 region has the DNA TGTGCCAGCAGTTCCCCGGGGGAGCAGTACTTC. Protein sequence: CASSSPGEQYF.

The chain couples TRBV7-6 to TRBJ2-7; TRBD1 aligns across 7 bases. The CDR3 consists of 14 residues. Germline trimming cut 3 bases from V and 6 bases from J; bases unmatched to any gene: 8. Germline V lookup: CDR1 SGHVS, CDR2 FNYEAQ. The CDR3 DNA reads TGTGCCAGCAGCTTCCGACAGGGTGGTACCGAGCAGTACTTC. Residues: CASSFRQGGTEQYF.